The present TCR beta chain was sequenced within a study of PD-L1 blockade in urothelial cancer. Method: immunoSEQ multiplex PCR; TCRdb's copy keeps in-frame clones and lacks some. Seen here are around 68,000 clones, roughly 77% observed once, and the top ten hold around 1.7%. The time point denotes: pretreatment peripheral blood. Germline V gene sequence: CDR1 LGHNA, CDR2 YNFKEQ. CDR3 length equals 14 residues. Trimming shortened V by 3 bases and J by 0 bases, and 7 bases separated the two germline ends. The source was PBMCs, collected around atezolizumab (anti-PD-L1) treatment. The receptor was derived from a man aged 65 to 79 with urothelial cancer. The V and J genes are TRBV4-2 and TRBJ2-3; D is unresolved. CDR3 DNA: TGTGCCAGCAGCCACCCAGAAAGCACAGATACGCAGTATTTT. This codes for CASSHPESTDTQYF.